The entry below describes one T cell receptor beta chain. Its antigen is unknown. The data are from a study of radiotherapy plus CTLA-4 blockade in lung cancer. Study results and limitations: Blood TCR clones of tumor origin expanded after radiotherapy plus ipilimumab.

The CDR3 loop spans 14 amino acids. V was pared by 4 bases and J by 1 base, with 3 bases of the junction left unmatched. The germline V gene has CDR1 SQVTM and CDR2 ANQGSEA. Measured with immunoSEQ multiplex PCR; TCRdb has only the in-frame clones, and not every one. The data contain about 24,000 clones, less than 80% of them seen just once; the ten biggest clones take up 2.5% to 3.5%. The chain uses TRBV29-1 and TRBJ2-2, with TRBD2 matching over 7 bases. The sequenced sample was peripheral blood, obtained from a patient treated with radiotherapy plus ipilimumab. The TCR was taken from a human donor with non-small cell lung cancer whose response to radiotherapy plus ipilimumab could not be evaluated. CDR3: CSVAPGGNTGELFF. The DNA for the CDR3 is TGCAGCGTTGCCCCGGGAGGGAACACCGGGGAGCTGTTTTTT.